A selection of T cell receptor beta chains follows, all from one sample in a study of T-cell reconstitution after alpha-beta-depleted transplantation in children. Via MiXCR, TCRdb re-called the PCR reads, giving one row per CDR3 protein. The repertoire holds more than 150,000 distinct CDR3 sequences, around 7% seen once, with approximately 2.9% in the top ten. Sequences were derived from PBMCs from the stem cell graft donor, sampled from the stem cell graft. The receptor set was obtained from a human donor who donated a stem cell graft to a child with Wiskott-Aldrich syndrome. The CDR3 runs from the conserved cysteine through the conserved F or W. D genes are given only for firm matches. Clone size is given for some rows only: seen once, a few or many times, or a class if the clone is expanded.

j_call: TRBJ1-1; v_call: TRBV12-3/TRBV12-4; d_call: -; clone_size: -; cdr3_aa: CASSTKGGSLRAEAFF; cdr3_nt: TGTGCCAGCAGTACAAAGGGGGGAAGTCTTCGGGCTGAAGCTTTCTTT
j_call: TRBJ1-6; v_call: TRBV20-1; d_call: TRBD1; clone_size: many; cdr3_aa: CSASRQGSDNSPLHF; cdr3_nt: TGCAGTGCTTCTCGACAGGGTTCGGATAATTCACCCCTCCACTTT
j_call: TRBJ2-7; v_call: TRBV5-1; d_call: TRBD1; clone_size: many; cdr3_aa: CASSPDGTANYEQYF; cdr3_nt: TGCGCCAGCAGCCCCGACGGGACAGCAAACTACGAGCAGTACTTC
j_call: TRBJ2-5; v_call: TRBV24-1; d_call: TRBD2; clone_size: many; cdr3_aa: CATSRGGETQYF; cdr3_nt: TGTGCCACCTCAAGGGGAGGGGAGACCCAGTACTTC
j_call: TRBJ2-3; v_call: TRBV12-3/TRBV12-4; d_call: TRBD2; clone_size: many; cdr3_aa: CASTPLASTDTQYF; cdr3_nt: TGTGCCAGCACCCCACTAGCGTCCACAGATACGCAGTATTTT
j_call: TRBJ2-1; v_call: TRBV12-3/TRBV12-4; d_call: -; clone_size: many; cdr3_aa: CASSGPHGSRDNEQFF; cdr3_nt: TGTGCCAGCAGCGGGCCTCACGGATCTAGAGACAATGAGCAGTTCTTC
j_call: TRBJ2-5; v_call: TRBV6-6; d_call: -; clone_size: many; cdr3_aa: CASSHVQETQYF; cdr3_nt: TGTGCCAGCAGCCACGTCCAAGAGACCCAGTACTTC
j_call: TRBJ1-1; v_call: TRBV20-1; d_call: -; clone_size: many; cdr3_aa: CTPGGWDTEAFF; cdr3_nt: TGCACCCCGGGGGGCTGGGACACTGAAGCTTTCTTT
j_call: TRBJ1-5; v_call: TRBV2; d_call: -; clone_size: few; cdr3_aa: CASSEGVGIDNQPQHF; cdr3_nt: TGTGCCAGCAGTGAGGGGGTAGGGATAGACAATCAGCCCCAGCATTTT
j_call: TRBJ1-1; v_call: TRBV6-5; d_call: -; clone_size: many; cdr3_aa: CASSSFPVNTEAFF; cdr3_nt: TGTGCCAGCAGTTCCTTCCCAGTGAACACTGAAGCTTTCTTT
j_call: TRBJ2-7; v_call: TRBV2; d_call: -; clone_size: many; cdr3_aa: CASKKGSTPTEQYF; cdr3_nt: TGTGCCAGCAAAAAGGGCTCAACCCCCACCGAGCAGTACTTC
j_call: TRBJ1-2; v_call: TRBV7-2; d_call: TRBD1; clone_size: many; cdr3_aa: CASSLQGADGGYTF; cdr3_nt: TGTGCCAGCAGCTTGCAGGGGGCTGACGGTGGCTACACCTTC
j_call: TRBJ1-2; v_call: TRBV6-2/TRBV6-3; d_call: -; clone_size: few; cdr3_aa: CASSLSGTPNYGYTF; cdr3_nt: TGTGCCAGCAGTCTTTCCGGTACACCTAACTATGGCTACACCTTC
j_call: TRBJ1-5; v_call: TRBV4-3; d_call: -; clone_size: few; cdr3_aa: CASSQVVGSGNQPQHF; cdr3_nt: TGCGCCAGCAGCCAAGTAGTTGGATCAGGCAATCAGCCCCAGCATTTT
j_call: TRBJ2-1; v_call: TRBV5-1; d_call: -; clone_size: many; cdr3_aa: CASSLAKNEQFF; cdr3_nt: TGCGCCAGCAGCTTGGCCAAGAATGAGCAGTTCTTC
j_call: TRBJ2-1; v_call: TRBV5-1; d_call: TRBD2; clone_size: many; cdr3_aa: CASSLNTVAGVSYNEQFF; cdr3_nt: TGCGCCAGCAGCTTGAATACCGTAGCGGGGGTCTCCTACAATGAGCAGTTCTTC
j_call: TRBJ1-1; v_call: TRBV3-1; d_call: -; clone_size: few; cdr3_aa: CASSQSRAPPAFF; cdr3_nt: TGTGCCAGCAGCCAATCTAGGGCCCCGCCAGCTTTCTTT
j_call: TRBJ2-2; v_call: TRBV11-1; d_call: TRBD2; clone_size: -; cdr3_aa: CASSPGLAGGPSTGELFF; cdr3_nt: TGTGCCAGCAGCCCCGGACTAGCGGGAGGGCCGAGCACCGGGGAGCTGTTTTTT
j_call: TRBJ2-5; v_call: TRBV7-9; d_call: -; clone_size: many; cdr3_aa: CASSFRTDRQETQYF; cdr3_nt: TGTGCCAGCAGCTTTCGGACAGACAGACAAGAGACCCAGTACTTC
j_call: TRBJ2-1; v_call: TRBV2; d_call: TRBD1; clone_size: -; cdr3_aa: CASRRDSGSEQFF; cdr3_nt: TGTGCCAGCCGCCGGGACAGTGGTTCTGAGCAGTTCTTC
j_call: TRBJ2-6; v_call: TRBV27; d_call: -; clone_size: -; cdr3_aa: CASSFRDSGANVLTF; cdr3_nt: TGTGCCAGCAGTTTCAGGGACTCTGGGGCCAACGTCCTGACTTTC
j_call: TRBJ2-3; v_call: TRBV24-1; d_call: TRBD1; clone_size: many; cdr3_aa: CATSFGQGRTDTQYF; cdr3_nt: TGTGCCACCAGTTTCGGACAGGGGCGCACAGATACGCAGTATTTT
j_call: TRBJ1-1; v_call: TRBV5-1; d_call: -; clone_size: many; cdr3_aa: CASSLLPGEGKGDTEAFF; cdr3_nt: TGCGCCAGCAGCTTGTTGCCCGGGGAAGGGAAAGGGGACACTGAAGCTTTCTTT
j_call: TRBJ1-2; v_call: TRBV11-2; d_call: TRBD1; clone_size: many; cdr3_aa: CASSWDRNSYGYTF; cdr3_nt: TGTGCCAGCAGCTGGGACAGGAATAGTTATGGCTACACCTTC
j_call: TRBJ1-5; v_call: TRBV5-5; d_call: -; clone_size: few; cdr3_aa: CASSLFGGGNQPQHF; cdr3_nt: TGTGCCAGCAGCTTGTTTGGCGGCGGCAATCAGCCCCAGCATTTT
j_call: TRBJ1-2; v_call: TRBV6-6; d_call: -; clone_size: many; cdr3_aa: CASSYDLNYGYTF; cdr3_nt: TGTGCCAGCAGTTACGACCTAAACTATGGCTACACCTTC
j_call: TRBJ1-3; v_call: TRBV5-5; d_call: -; clone_size: few; cdr3_aa: CASSLDGVFSGNTIYF; cdr3_nt: TGTGCCAGCAGCTTGGACGGGGTTTTCTCTGGAAACACCATATATTTT
j_call: TRBJ2-6; v_call: TRBV5-5; d_call: TRBD1; clone_size: -; cdr3_aa: CASSMDRAGGANVLTF; cdr3_nt: TGTGCCAGCAGCATGGACAGGGCCGGTGGGGCCAACGTCCTGACTTTC
j_call: TRBJ2-1; v_call: TRBV5-1; d_call: TRBD1; clone_size: many; cdr3_aa: CASSLGQGTDEQFF; cdr3_nt: TGCGCCAGCAGCTTGGGACAGGGGACGGATGAGCAGTTCTTC
j_call: TRBJ2-3; v_call: TRBV29-1; d_call: TRBD1; clone_size: many; cdr3_aa: CSARQGTNTDTQYF; cdr3_nt: TGCAGCGCCAGACAGGGGACCAACACAGATACGCAGTATTTT
j_call: TRBJ1-2; v_call: TRBV6-5; d_call: TRBD1; clone_size: many; cdr3_aa: CASSQDREGYTF; cdr3_nt: TGTGCCAGCAGCCAGGACAGGGAGGGCTACACCTTC
j_call: TRBJ2-1; v_call: TRBV11-3; d_call: -; clone_size: -; cdr3_aa: CASREMDNEQFF; cdr3_nt: TGTGCCAGCAGAGAAATGGACAATGAGCAGTTCTTC
j_call: TRBJ1-5; v_call: TRBV20-1; d_call: -; clone_size: many; cdr3_aa: CSARARGRNQPQHF; cdr3_nt: TGCAGTGCTAGAGCCCGGGGACGGAATCAGCCCCAGCATTTT
j_call: TRBJ1-5; v_call: TRBV12-3/TRBV12-4; d_call: -; clone_size: many; cdr3_aa: CASSLGLPGSQPQHF; cdr3_nt: TGTGCCAGCAGTTTAGGTCTCCCCGGGAGTCAGCCCCAGCATTTT
j_call: TRBJ1-3; v_call: TRBV20-1; d_call: -; clone_size: many; cdr3_aa: CSARDADSSSGNTIYF; cdr3_nt: TGCAGTGCTAGAGATGCGGACAGTAGCTCTGGAAACACCATATATTTT
j_call: TRBJ2-7; v_call: TRBV7-8; d_call: -; clone_size: many; cdr3_aa: CASSPGTSYPREQYF; cdr3_nt: TGTGCCAGCAGCCCTGGGACGTCTTATCCGAGGGAGCAGTACTTC
j_call: TRBJ2-5; v_call: TRBV7-2; d_call: TRBD1; clone_size: -; cdr3_aa: CASRITGGIETQYF; cdr3_nt: TGTGCCAGCAGGATCACAGGGGGCATAGAGACCCAGTACTTC
j_call: TRBJ2-5; v_call: TRBV6-2/TRBV6-3; d_call: TRBD2; clone_size: few; cdr3_aa: CASSYSILAGLAGGPQETQYF; cdr3_nt: TGTGCCAGCAGTTACTCAATTTTGGCGGGACTAGCGGGGGGGCCCCAAGAGACCCAGTACTTC
j_call: TRBJ1-4; v_call: TRBV5-6; d_call: -; clone_size: few; cdr3_aa: CASSFTGRGDEKLFF; cdr3_nt: TGTGCCAGCAGCTTTACGGGCAGGGGTGATGAAAAACTGTTTTTT
j_call: TRBJ2-6; v_call: TRBV28; d_call: -; clone_size: many; cdr3_aa: CATNGGANVLTF; cdr3_nt: TGTGCCACCAATGGTGGGGCCAACGTCCTGACTTTC
j_call: TRBJ2-7; v_call: TRBV20-1; d_call: TRBD2; clone_size: many; cdr3_aa: CSASPLKETSSGGQYF; cdr3_nt: TGCAGTGCTAGCCCCCTTAAGGAGACTAGCAGTGGGGGGCAGTACTTC
j_call: TRBJ2-7; v_call: TRBV18; d_call: -; clone_size: many; cdr3_aa: CASSPPYREQYF; cdr3_nt: TGTGCCAGCTCACCACCGTACCGCGAGCAGTACTTC
j_call: TRBJ2-7; v_call: TRBV20-1; d_call: TRBD1; clone_size: many; cdr3_aa: CSARVPQGDGEQYF; cdr3_nt: TGCAGTGCTAGAGTACCACAGGGGGACGGCGAGCAGTACTTC
j_call: TRBJ1-3; v_call: TRBV24-1; d_call: -; clone_size: many; cdr3_aa: CATSDSTGSGNTIYF; cdr3_nt: TGTGCCACCAGTGATTCTACAGGCTCTGGAAACACCATATATTTT
j_call: TRBJ1-5; v_call: TRBV20-1; d_call: -; clone_size: many; cdr3_aa: CSAPSAGPGFYSNQPQHF; cdr3_nt: TGCAGTGCACCTTCGGCAGGGCCGGGATTTTATAGCAATCAGCCCCAGCATTTT
j_call: TRBJ2-7; v_call: TRBV12-5; d_call: -; clone_size: few; cdr3_aa: CASGLKPAYSYEQYF; cdr3_nt: TGTGCTAGTGGTTTGAAACCAGCCTATTCCTACGAGCAGTACTTC